This T cell receptor (beta chain) was obtained from a study of graft-versus-host responses after intestinal transplantation. Note on this clone: The target antigen is unknown.

V lost 6 bases, J lost 4 bases, and 6 bases lay in between. CDR3 length: 11 amino acids. Germline CDR1 reads MNHEY; CDR2 reads SVGAGI. Profiling relied on immunoSEQ multiplex PCR, and the TCRdb table lists in-frame clones only, not all of them. The sample contains about 39,000 clones, roughly 96% of which appear only once. The receptor comes from a human donor who was the organ donor for an intestinal transplant. The sample was unstimulated CD8+ T cells sorted from spleen or lymph node cells, taken before transplant. The V gene is TRBV6-5, the J gene TRBJ1-1; D call uncertain. The CDR3 sequence: CASRVGTEAFF. The CDR3 DNA reads TGTGCCAGCAGGGTGGGCACTGAAGCTTTCTTT.